The 6 T cell receptor beta chains reported below all come from one sample, sequenced in a study of response to subunit inactivated influenza vaccine (dated by TCRdb to 2017 to 2018). Library preparation employed RT-PCR. The sample was run on an Illumina HiSeq 2500. TCRdb applied fastp at Q25 and MiXCR to the public reads, then kept only in-frame beta chains. For every CDR3 protein sequence, its rows merge into one entry that carries the most common genes and DNA. In this sample the table shows fewer than 600,000 distinct CDR3 sequences, approximately 7.3% of which occur a single time. The top ten clones comprise around 13% of the sample. The starting material was PBMCs from blood, obtained less than 30 months after vaccination. The receptor set was obtained from a man aged 50 to 69 who received an inactivated influenza vaccine. Donor details come from another sample of the same person, matched by shared clones.

The chain is built from TRBV20-1 and TRBJ1-1; 10 nucleotides match TRBD1. V gave up 6 bases and J gave up 0 bases; unmatched junction bases: 10. Germline V lookup: CDR1 DFQATT, CDR2 SNEGSKA (reference sequence). CDR3 length equals 16 residues. The CDR3 loop reads CSAQNRDRGMNTEAFF. CDR3 nucleotide sequence: TGCAGTGCCCAAAACCGGGACAGGGGTATGAACACTGAAGCTTTCTTT.

The chain employs TRBV6-6 and TRBJ2-2, with unresolved D. Germline V gene sequence: CDR1 MNHNY, CDR2 SVGAGI (reference sequence). CDR3 length: 12 residues. V lost 5 bases and J 6 bases, leaving 7 bases between the germline ends. CDR3 DNA: TGTGCCAGCAGTCCCGTCCCCGGGGAGCTGTTTTTT. Protein product: CASSPVPGELFF.

As for this clonotype: Germline and junction disagree at one end, which may indicate a read error. The chain has TRBV12-3 or TRBV12-4 and TRBJ2-3; no reliable D call. This CDR3 is 14 amino acids long. CDR3 nucleotide sequence: TGTGCCAGCAGTTTAGGTAGAACCACAGATACGCGGTATTTT. It codes for CASSLGRTTDTRYF.

This clonotype has a count of ten or more. This chain uses TRBV5-1 with TRBJ2-1; 12 nucleotides agree with TRBD2. Germline V gene data show CDR1 as SGHRS and CDR2 as YFSETQ. The CDR3 contains 15 residues. J was trimmed by 3 bases and V by 3 bases; bases with no gene match: 1. As DNA, the CDR3 is TGCGCCAGCAGCTCTAGCGGGGGGGGCTACAATGAGCAGTTCTTC. It is translated as CASSSSGGGYNEQFF.

This clonotype was found many times. V and J are TRBV6-1 and TRBJ1-1, with a weak D call TRBD1 (6 bases). Trimming left V 7 bases short and J 2 bases short, with 14 bases between. Per the germline V gene, CDR1 is MNHNS and CDR2 is SASEGT. The CDR3 runs 14 residues. The CDR3 DNA reads as TGTGCCAGCACTAACGGGGGGCGCAACACTGAAGCTTTCTTT. Translating gives CASTNGGRNTEAFF.

V usage is TRBV7-6 and J usage is TRBJ2-6, with D hard to call. This CDR3 has 16 amino acids. Germline V CDR1 and CDR2: SGHVS, FNYEAQ. V was trimmed by 5 bases and J by 0 bases, leaving 11 bases between them. This CDR3 is CASSPGEISGANVLTF. In DNA, the CDR3 is TGTGCCAGCAGCCCCGGCGAAATCTCTGGGGCCAACGTCCTGACTTTC.